Listed below are T cell receptor beta chains from one sample, sequenced in a study of T cell responses to AZD1222 COVID-19 vaccine. TCRdb's table, derived via immunoSEQ multiplex PCR, lists solely in-frame clones and lacks some. The data contain 120,000 or so clones, 88% of them singletons. This specimen consisted of peripheral blood, obtained 28 days after the second AZD1222 dose. These receptors were collected from an adult who received the AZD1222 COVID-19 vaccine. CDR3s include the opening cysteine and the closing phenylalanine or tryptophan. A D gene is named only where the DNA matches it firmly. Clone size, where shown, is once, few, many, or a class for clones that have expanded.

cdr3_aa cdr3_nt j_call clone_size v_call d_call
CASSPPGGDTQYF TGTGCCAGCAGCCCACCTGGGGGTGATACGCAGTATTTT TRBJ2-3 . TRBV9 .
CASSTIFRGDNQPQHF TGTGCCAGTAGTACCATTTTCAGGGGGGATAATCAGCCCCAGCATTTT TRBJ1-5 . TRBV19 TRBD1
CASSPTLSGTVTNYGYTF TGTGCCAGCTCACCAACGCTATCCGGGACAGTCACTAACTATGGCTACACCTTC TRBJ1-2 . TRBV18 TRBD1
CASNQRGKAFF TGTGCCAGCAACCAAAGGGGGAAAGCTTTCTTT TRBJ1-1 many TRBV12-3/TRBV12-4 .
CASGWTSGGAYNEQFF TGTGCCAGCGGCTGGACTAGCGGGGGGGCCTACAATGAGCAGTTCTTC TRBJ2-1 . TRBV27 TRBD2
CASGLSRGLLYGYTF TGTGCTAGTGGTTTGTCCCGGGGCCTACTCTATGGCTACACCTTC TRBJ1-2 . TRBV12-5 .
CASSTTGGDSTF TGTGCCAGCAGTACGACAGGGGGGGATTCCACCTTC TRBJ1-2 . TRBV28 TRBD1
CASSPPPLDMGDYGYTF TGTGCCAGCTCACCACCCCCTCTGGATATGGGGGACTATGGCTACACCTTC TRBJ1-2 . TRBV18 .
CASSPLAENQYNEQFF TGTGCCAGCTCACCACTAGCGGAGAACCAATACAATGAGCAGTTCTTC TRBJ2-1 . TRBV18 .
CASSPDRGAIRGYTF TGTGCCAGCAGCCCAGATCGGGGGGCGATACGTGGCTACACCTTC TRBJ1-2 . TRBV14 .
CASGFNEKLFF TGTGCTAGTGGTTTCAATGAAAAACTGTTTTTT TRBJ1-4 . TRBV12-5 .
CASSQVRQAYEQYF TGCGCCAGCAGCCAAGTGAGGCAGGCCTACGAGCAGTACTTC TRBJ2-7 . TRBV4-3 .
CASSLGVGQGSSPLHF TGCGCCAGCAGCTTGGGGGTAGGACAGGGAAGTTCACCCCTCCACTTT TRBJ1-6 . TRBV5-1 TRBD1
CASSQDEGESSYNEQFF TGCGCCAGCAGCCAAGATGAAGGGGAAAGCTCCTACAATGAGCAGTTCTTC TRBJ2-1 . TRBV4-3 .
CASSMGLAGKQFF TGTGCCAGCAGTATGGGACTAGCGGGAAAGCAGTTCTTC TRBJ2-1 . TRBV28 TRBD2
CASSLADSSNQPQHF TGTGCCAGCAGCTTAGCGGACTCTAGCAATCAGCCCCAGCATTTT TRBJ1-5 . TRBV7-9 .
CASSQGVGGTETQYF TGTGCCAGCAGCCAAGGGGTGGGGGGAACAGAGACCCAGTACTTC TRBJ2-5 . TRBV3-1/TRBV3-2 .
CASSVRTGAGGYTF TGTGCCAGCAGCGTCCGGACAGGGGCTGGTGGCTACACCTTC TRBJ1-2 . TRBV9 TRBD1
CASSLALAGGATDTQYF TGTGCCAGCAGCTTGGCGCTAGCGGGGGGGGCCACAGATACGCAGTATTTT TRBJ2-3 . TRBV5-4 TRBD2
CASSSGFGYTF TGTGCCAGCAGTTCGGGGTTCGGCTACACCTTC TRBJ1-2 . TRBV14 .
CASSIEGGPYGYTF TGTGCCAGTAGTATAGAAGGAGGACCCTATGGCTACACCTTC TRBJ1-2 . TRBV19 .
CASSLRQGQETQYF TGTGCCAGCAGCTTGAGACAGGGTCAAGAGACCCAGTACTTC TRBJ2-5 once TRBV5-4 TRBD1
CAWSPATGRWDSPLHF TGTGCCTGGAGTCCTGCTACGGGACGGTGGGATTCACCCCTCCACTTT TRBJ1-6 . TRBV30 .
CASSGTVTEAFF TGTGCCAGCAGCGGGACAGTCACTGAAGCTTTCTTT TRBJ1-1 . TRBV6-5 TRBD1
CASSLNRREGRFSYNEQFF TGTGCCAGCAGCTTAAATCGGCGGGAGGGCCGGTTCTCCTACAATGAGCAGTTCTTC TRBJ2-1 . TRBV7-2 TRBD2
CASSVSGGAFYEQYF TGTGCCAGCAGCGTATCGGGGGGCGCCTTCTACGAGCAGTACTTC TRBJ2-7 . TRBV9 .
CASSDHRGRWTEAFF TGTGCCAGCAGTGACCACAGGGGAAGGTGGACTGAAGCTTTCTTT TRBJ1-1 once TRBV25-1 TRBD1
CASRDFGVRNTEAFF TGTGCCAGCAGGGATTTTGGGGTTCGGAACACTGAAGCTTTCTTT TRBJ1-1 . TRBV11-2 .
CASSVGPGTANEKLFF TGTGCCAGCAGCGTAGGACCCGGGACAGCTAATGAAAAACTGTTTTTT TRBJ1-4 . TRBV5-8 TRBD1
CASSPGLAGAQETQYF TGTGCCAGCAGTCCGGGACTAGCGGGGGCACAAGAGACCCAGTACTTC TRBJ2-5 . TRBV27 TRBD2
CAWAGLDQPQHF TGTGCCTGGGCCGGGTTGGATCAGCCCCAGCATTTT TRBJ1-5 . TRBV30 .
CASSESWAVDDGELFF TGTGCCAGCAGTGAATCTTGGGCAGTAGATGACGGGGAGCTGTTTTTT TRBJ2-2 . TRBV25-1 .
CAWRGTVNSPLHF TGTGCCTGGCGTGGGACAGTAAATTCACCCCTCCACTTT TRBJ1-6 . TRBV30 TRBD1
CASSYSQGVPGYTF TGTGCCAGCAGTTACTCGCAGGGTGTCCCTGGCTACACCTTC TRBJ1-2 once TRBV6-2/TRBV6-3 .
CASSDSYGYTF TGTGCCAGCAGCGACAGCTATGGCTACACCTTC TRBJ1-2 once TRBV9 .
CASSMDGQAPMYGYTF TGTGCCAGTAGTATGGATGGCCAGGCACCGATGTATGGCTACACCTTC TRBJ1-2 . TRBV19 .
CASSFLAGDYTGELFF TGTGCCAGCAGCTTTCTTGCTGGGGACTACACCGGGGAGCTGTTTTTT TRBJ2-2 . TRBV7-6 .
CASSPGGETQYF TGTGCCAGCTCACCCGGAGGGGAGACCCAGTACTTC TRBJ2-5 . TRBV18 .
CASSPTATSAGELFF TGTGCCAGCAGCCCAACCGCTACTAGCGCCGGGGAGCTGTTTTTT TRBJ2-2 . TRBV7-2 TRBD2
CASSFRASSTDTQYF TGTGCCAGCAGCTTTAGGGCCTCTTCTACAGATACGCAGTATTTT TRBJ2-3 . TRBV5-4 .
CASSLYPGPANRDTEAFF TGTGCCAGCAGTTTATACCCCGGGCCAGCTAACCGAGACACTGAAGCTTTCTTT TRBJ1-1 . TRBV28 .